This T cell receptor (beta chain) was observed in a study of T cells in Graves' hyperthyroidism and ophthalmopathy. Whole-study results and caveats: Most thyroid clonotypes that were expanded above 0.001 also turned up in blood.

Germline V gene sequence: CDR1 LNHDA, CDR2 SQIVND (reference sequence). V was cut by 7 bases and J by 8 bases, with 18 bases left in between. This CDR3 region has 14 residues. This clonotype has a handful of counts. What it recognizes is unknown. Patients with ophthalmopathy all had a Clinical Activity Score of at least 3, a NOSPECS grade of at least 4 and duration under 3 months. Clinicians diagnosed patients from clinical symptoms, serum thyroxine and TRAb, thyroid ultrasound and orbital computed tomography. PBMCs were collected from a 10 ml volume of fresh peripheral blood. It was RNA transcripts that yielded the amplified TCR beta CDR3 regions. First-round RT-PCR targeting the TCR CDR3 was performed with the HTBI primer set. TCRdb recomputed calls from the multiplex PCR reads with MiXCR, one row per CDR3 protein. This table holds 360,000 or so distinct CDR3 sequences, approximately 16% found once.

The receptor's source is a woman aged 55-70 years with Graves' ophthalmopathy. This sequence joins TRBV19 and TRBJ1-5, with D possibly being TRBD1 (5 bases). The sample comprised blood. The CDR3 DNA reads as TGTGCCAGTAACCTGGCAGGGCCTTGGGAGCCCCAGCATTTT. As protein: CASNLAGPWEPQHF.